Sequencing of this TCR beta chain was carried out in a study of shared clonotypes between healthy human individuals (TCRdb year 2020). Some background on the complete study: The cohort comprised two women and a few men aged 18 to 49 years. Per donor, three plates each were used for CD4 naive and CD4 memory, two for CD8 naive, and one for CD8 memory. To estimate repertoire size and how much clonotypes are shared between individuals, the study performed deep sequencing of blood TCR repertoires from a handful of healthy adults. Different laboratories and diverse techniques were used to prepare libraries and sequence TCR repertoires, to increase sequencing depth and limit assay-specific biases. Between about 0.9 and 10 billion PBMCs per donor were obtained by leukapheresis. The full study reports these points: Sampling was limited to blood, and TCR repertoires in tissue likely differ from TCR repertoires in blood. Because the study included only a small number of donors, the genetic and exposure-history diversity represented was limited. Naive subsets generally had larger estimated clonotype richness than memory subsets did. When a handful of donors were compared, the shared fraction of clonotypes was about 5% for naive CD4, over 3% for naive CD8, 2.3% for memory CD4, and less than 0.45% for memory CD8. Pairwise subsampling led to the expectation that sequencing depth would affect the degree of clonotype sharing among donors. Compared with non-shared clonotypes, the clonotypes found in all four sorted-subset donors had higher generation probabilities. Even with the large sequencing depth, rarefaction of the sorted-subset datasets indicated that sequencing was incomplete.

The trim is 0 bases for V and 9 bases for J, with a gap of 7 bases between the germline ends. As encoded in the germline V gene, CDR1 is SGDLS while CDR2 is YYNGEE. Including the terminal cysteine and phenylalanine, the CDR3 comprises 12 residues. Of the read, only the CDR3 DNA is kept; its 36 bases are in frame from base 1. For the CD8 naive samples, CD45RO-negative cells were positively selected for CCR7, yielding a CD45RA+CCR7+ population from which TemRA cells were excluded. Healthy HIV-negative adults with no recently reported acute infections or vaccinations were included as donors. All donors were Caucasian adults living in Nashville, Tennessee, USA. After blood collection by leukapheresis, PBMCs were isolated using Ficoll-Histopaque density gradient centrifugation and then cryopreserved in the vapor phase of liquid nitrogen. Analytical flow cytometry was used to check the purity and quantity of every magnetically sorted T cell population. Each sorted fraction had its genomic DNA isolated and then quantified by UV absorbance on a Nanodrop 2000c.

A remark on this clone: No antigen is known for it. No base quality information exists; no much larger clone differs at one position.

Using the deep immunoSEQ assay, multiplex PCR amplified TCR CDR3 regions from genomic DNA. For each cell subset, the extracted genomic DNA was distributed evenly across all wells of several immunoSEQ 96-well plates, and each plate served as one replicate. Each replicate PCR for sorted subsets received around 0.2 ug genomic DNA, equal to roughly 30,000 T cell genomes. Purified libraries were quantified with a Qubit 3.0 fluorometer, sized on a Bioanalyzer 2100, and re-quantified with the KAPA Library Quantification kit. Every immunoSEQ 96-well plate was sequenced on a separate single-read 150-cycle Illumina NextSeq 550 flow cell. The study's own analysis went as follows. Because the immunoSEQ output held only junctional sequences and lacked quality scores, the filtering could not match the filtering applied to full-length reads. To assign V/J genes and CDR3, sequences were annotated using PyIR, a Python wrapper for IgBLAST v1.9, with IMGT germline references. Reads were removed for weak V/J assignments (E-value above 1e-6), missing CDR3, stop codons, out-of-frame junctions, or ambiguous translated residues. V3J clonotypes were defined by identical inferred V gene, J gene, and CDR3 amino acid sequence. The percentage overlap between two repertoires was calculated by dividing the number of shared unique clonotypes by the size of the smaller repertoire. RTK rarefaction, the Chao1 estimator, and Recon v2.1 estimates of unobserved clonotypes were used to assess repertoire richness. For all TCRbeta clonotypes obtained by the gDNA method from several donors, generation probabilities were computed with OLGA. In its TCRdb copy, this immuneACCESS table keeps in-frame sequences only and misses some clones. Where compared with another copy, unresolved V genes explain less than half of these, and the others have no known cause. The D gene and trimming were derived from the DNA, and the V and J assignments and clone size from that table. In this sample the table shows under 600,000 clones, roughly 98% of which occur a single time. The ten largest clones add up to 0.3% of the sample.

The sequence was obtained from a man in his thirties or forties in good health. The chain uses TRBV9 and TRBJ2-1, with no confidently assigned D gene. Sequencing was done on a sample of naive CD8+ T cells sorted from blood. Read against the paper, the sample's cell subset or site label means: CD45RA+CCR7+. CDR3 region: CASSVDGLEQFF. The bases read TGTGCCAGCAGCGTAGATGGGCTTGAGCAGTTCTTC.